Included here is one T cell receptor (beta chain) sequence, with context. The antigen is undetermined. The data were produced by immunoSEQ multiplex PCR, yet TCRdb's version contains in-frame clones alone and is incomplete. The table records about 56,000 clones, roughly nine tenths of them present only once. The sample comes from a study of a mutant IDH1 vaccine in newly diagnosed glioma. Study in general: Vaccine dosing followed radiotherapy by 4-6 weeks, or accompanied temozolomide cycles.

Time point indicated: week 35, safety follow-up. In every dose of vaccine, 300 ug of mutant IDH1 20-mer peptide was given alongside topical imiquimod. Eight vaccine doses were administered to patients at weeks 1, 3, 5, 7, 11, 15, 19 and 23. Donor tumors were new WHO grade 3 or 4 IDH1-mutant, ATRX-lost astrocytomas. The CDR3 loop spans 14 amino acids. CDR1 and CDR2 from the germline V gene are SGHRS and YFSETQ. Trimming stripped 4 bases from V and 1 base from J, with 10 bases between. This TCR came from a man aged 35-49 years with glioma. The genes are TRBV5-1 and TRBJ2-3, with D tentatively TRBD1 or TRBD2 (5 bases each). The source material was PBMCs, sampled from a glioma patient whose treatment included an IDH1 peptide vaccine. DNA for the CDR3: TGCGCCAGCAGCCTACTAGGGGGCACAGATACGCAGTATTTT. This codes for CASSLLGGTDTQYF.